This T cell receptor (beta chain) was recorded in a study of T-cell memory formation after mild COVID-19 (dated by TCRdb to the early 2020s). Looking at the study overall: TCR sequence clusters from the two donors were found to be largely donor specific. Longitudinal TCRalpha and TCRbeta repertoire sequencing tracked T-cell clones expanding and contracting after mild COVID-19 in a couple of donors. Two young, previously healthy adult volunteers made up the cohort, one male and one female.

This clonotype was counted many times. No cognate antigen has been identified for it. Nothing much larger sits one base from this clone, and base qualities are not available. V loses 5 bases, J loses 3 bases, and the germline ends lie 8 bases apart. The cysteine opens and the phenylalanine closes a CDR3 of 12 amino acids. The sequence is cut down to CDR3 DNA, 36 bases in frame from base 1. CDR1 and CDR2 (SEHNR, FQNEAQ) derive from the germline V gene (reference sequence). Ficoll-Paque density gradient centrifugation was the method used to isolate PBMCs. The research as a whole found: Contracting CD4+ clones were found mainly in CM and EM memory subsets, while CD8+ clones were enriched in EMRA. From day 15 to 85, contracting clones showed balanced CD4/CD8 phenotypes, whereas a second wave of clones that expanded from day 15 to 37 leaned towards CD4+. The detection of some responding clones in pre-infection memory suggests that pre-existing cross-reactive memory T cells joined the SARS-CoV-2 response. Only a couple of mild cases were covered in the study, and larger cohorts including severe cases with pre-infection samples were considered necessary. Whether the second-wave clones peaking on day 37 were SARS-CoV-2 specific was not confirmed.

Sequencer: Illumina NovaSeq 6000. TCRalpha and TCRbeta cDNA libraries were constructed by 5'RACE with constant-segment primers, with sample barcodes and unique molecular identifiers being introduced. RNA was extracted from every sample with Trizol reagent. Libraries were amplified in two PCR steps, with a second sample barcode and Illumina TruSeq adapters added in the second step. Sequencing of the libraries was done on an Illumina NovaSeq, producing 2 x 150 bp paired-end reads. In the paper's pipeline: The reads were demultiplexed and collapsed into UMI-guided consensus sequences using migec v1.2.7. Using mixcr v2.1.11, UMI consensuses were aligned to TRA and TRB V and J templates and then assembled into clonotypes. A clonotype was counted as expanded or contracted only when both edgeR and NoisET called the clonotype significant, with the noise models trained on biological replicates. For edgeR calls, a false discovery rate-adjusted p below 0.01 and a log2 fold-change threshold of 1 were applied. As an exploratory analysis of dynamics, max-normalized trajectories of the 1000 most abundant clonotypes were examined with PCA combined with hierarchical clustering. The CD4 or CD8 phenotype of responding clones was assigned using the separately sequenced CD4+ and CD8+ repertoires. TCRdb reworked the public reads: Q25 trimming with fastp, MiXCR clone assembly, productive beta chains retained. Rows matching on CDR3 protein sequence are summarized as one entry with the most common DNA and genes. TCRdb's processing, not the authors' own work, is the source of the V and J calls. Counted in this sample were approximately 210,000 distinct CDR3 sequences; over 9.5% of them appeared once. Approximately 2.8% of the sample rests with the top ten.

The sequencing sample was made of PBMCs or a T cell subset sorted from them (not recorded which). This receptor chain uses TRBV7-9 and TRBJ2-7; the D gene is not confidently resolved. This clonotype was obtained from a man aged 18 to 29 who had mild COVID-19 (a few samples of this study predate the infection). The sample titles of this study are shuffled in the database, so cell type and time point are left out; the donor was told from shared clones. The CDR3 here reads CASSIMDYEQYF. The DNA sequence reads TGTGCCAGCAGCATCATGGACTACGAGCAGTACTTC.